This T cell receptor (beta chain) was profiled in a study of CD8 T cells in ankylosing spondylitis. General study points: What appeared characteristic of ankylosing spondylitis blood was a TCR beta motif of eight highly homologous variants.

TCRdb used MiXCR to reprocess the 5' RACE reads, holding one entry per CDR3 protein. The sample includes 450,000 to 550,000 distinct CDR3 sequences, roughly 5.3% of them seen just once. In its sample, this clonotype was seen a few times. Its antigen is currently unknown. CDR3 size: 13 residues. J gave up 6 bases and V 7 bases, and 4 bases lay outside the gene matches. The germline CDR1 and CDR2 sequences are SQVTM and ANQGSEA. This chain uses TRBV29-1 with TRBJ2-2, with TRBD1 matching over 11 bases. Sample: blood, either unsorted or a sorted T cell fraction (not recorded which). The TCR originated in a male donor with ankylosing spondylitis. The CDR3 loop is CSAGTGGSGELFF. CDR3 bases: TGCAGCGCCGGGACAGGGGGGTCCGGGGAGCTGTTTTTT.